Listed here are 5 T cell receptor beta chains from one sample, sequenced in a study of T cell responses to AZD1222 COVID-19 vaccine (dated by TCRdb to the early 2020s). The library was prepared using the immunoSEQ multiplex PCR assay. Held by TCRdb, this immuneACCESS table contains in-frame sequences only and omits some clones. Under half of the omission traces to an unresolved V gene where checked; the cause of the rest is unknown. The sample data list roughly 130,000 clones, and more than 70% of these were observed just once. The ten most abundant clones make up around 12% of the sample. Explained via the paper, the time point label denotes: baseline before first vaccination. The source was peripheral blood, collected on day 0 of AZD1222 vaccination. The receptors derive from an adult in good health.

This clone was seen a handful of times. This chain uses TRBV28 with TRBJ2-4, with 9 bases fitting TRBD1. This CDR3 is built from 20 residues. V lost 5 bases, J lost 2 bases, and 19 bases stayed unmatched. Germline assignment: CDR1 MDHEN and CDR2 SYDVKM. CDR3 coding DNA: TGTGCCAGCAGTGATATACCGGGACAGGGATCTGCGGAATCCAAAAACATTCAGTACTTC. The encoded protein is CASSDIPGQGSAESKNIQYF.

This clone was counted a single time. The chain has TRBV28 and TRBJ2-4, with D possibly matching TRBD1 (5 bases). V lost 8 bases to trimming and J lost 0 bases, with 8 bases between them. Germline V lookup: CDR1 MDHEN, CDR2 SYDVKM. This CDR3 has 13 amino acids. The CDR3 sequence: CASDSSAKNIQYF. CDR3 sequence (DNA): TGTGCCAGCGACAGTTCAGCCAAAAACATTCAGTACTTC. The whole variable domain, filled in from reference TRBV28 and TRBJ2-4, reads DVKVTQSSRYLVKRTGEKVFLECVQDMDHENMFWYRQDPGLGLRLIYFSYDVKMKEKGDIPEGYSVSREKKERFSLILESASTNQTSMYLCASDSSAKNIQYFGAGTRLSVL.

Written as DNA, the CDR3 is TGTGCCAGTGACGAGGGGACTTACAATGAGCAGTTCTTC. Its translation: CASDEGTYNEQFF. The chain links TRBV18 to TRBJ2-1, with D possibly matching TRBD2 (6 bases). This CDR3 spans 13 amino acids. V was clipped by 9 bases and J by 4 bases, with 13 bases between them. Germline V gene data show CDR1 as KGHSH and CDR2 as LQKENI.

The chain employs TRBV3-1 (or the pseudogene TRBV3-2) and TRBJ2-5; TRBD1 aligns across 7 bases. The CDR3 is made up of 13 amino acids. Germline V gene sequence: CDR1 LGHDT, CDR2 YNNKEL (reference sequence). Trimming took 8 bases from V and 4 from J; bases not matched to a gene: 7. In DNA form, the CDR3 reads TGTGCCAGCCTTCTGAGGGGGCGAGAGACCCAGTACTTC. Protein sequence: CASLLRGRETQYF.

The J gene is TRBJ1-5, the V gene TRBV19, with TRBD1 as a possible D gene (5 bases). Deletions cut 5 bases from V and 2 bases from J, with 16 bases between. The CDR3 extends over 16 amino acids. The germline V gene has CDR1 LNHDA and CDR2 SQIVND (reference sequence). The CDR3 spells CASSGFRVGGNQPQHF. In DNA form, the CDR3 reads TGTGCCAGTAGTGGGTTCAGGGTAGGGGGCAATCAGCCCCAGCATTTT.